The clone carrying this TCR beta chain was observed at least ten times. Its antigen remains unidentified. The length of the CDR3 is 14 residues. The V gene's germline CDR1 is SNHLY and CDR2 FYNNEI. V shed 10 bases and J shed 4 bases, with 14 bases lying between them. The TCR beta CDR3 regions underwent amplification from RNA transcripts. Amplification began with first-round RT-PCR using HTBI primers, then second-round multiplex PCR was performed. Using its own MiXCR run on the multiplex PCR reads, TCRdb lists one record per CDR3 protein. The sample lists around 1.1 million distinct CDR3 sequences; about two fifths were seen once. The entry originates in a study of Graves' ophthalmopathy and Graves' hyperthyroidism. Patients with other autoimmune diseases, uncontrolled infections, pregnancy or lactation were excluded. General study points: A 13-signature model separated ophthalmopathy from stable hyperthyroidism, reaching 85% to 90% sensitivity and 75% to 83% specificity cross-validated.

The specimen was peripheral blood or thyroid tissue (not recorded which). This clonotype originated in an adult man with Graves' hyperthyroidism. This sequence joins TRBV2 and TRBJ1-6, with a possible D match to TRBD1 (6 bases). As DNA, the CDR3 is TGTGCCACCCGGTCCGGGACATATAATTCACCCCTCCACTTT. Translation: CATRSGTYNSPLHF.